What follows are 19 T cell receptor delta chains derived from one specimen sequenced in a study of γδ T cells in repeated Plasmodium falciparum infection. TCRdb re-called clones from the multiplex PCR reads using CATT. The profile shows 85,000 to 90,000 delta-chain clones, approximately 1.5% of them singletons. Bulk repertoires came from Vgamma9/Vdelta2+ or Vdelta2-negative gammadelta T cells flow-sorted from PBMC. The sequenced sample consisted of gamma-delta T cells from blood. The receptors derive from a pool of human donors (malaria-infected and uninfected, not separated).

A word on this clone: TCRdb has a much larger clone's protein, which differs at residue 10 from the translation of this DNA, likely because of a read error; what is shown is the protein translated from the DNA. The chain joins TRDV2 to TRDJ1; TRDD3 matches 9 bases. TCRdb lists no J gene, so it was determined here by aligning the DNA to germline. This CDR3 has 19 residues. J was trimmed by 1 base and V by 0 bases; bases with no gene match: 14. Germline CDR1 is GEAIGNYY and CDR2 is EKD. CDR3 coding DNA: TGTGCCTGTGACACCCGTACTGGGGGACACTCAACCTTCACCGATAAACTCATCTTT. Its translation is CACDTRTGGHSTFTDKLIF.

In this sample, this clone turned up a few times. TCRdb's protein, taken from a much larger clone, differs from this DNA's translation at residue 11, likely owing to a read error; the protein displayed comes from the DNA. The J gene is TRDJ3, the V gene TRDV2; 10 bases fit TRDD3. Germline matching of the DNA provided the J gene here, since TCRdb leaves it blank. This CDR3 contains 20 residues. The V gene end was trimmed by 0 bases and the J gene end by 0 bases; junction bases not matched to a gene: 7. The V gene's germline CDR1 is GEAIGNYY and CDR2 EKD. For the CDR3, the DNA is TGTGCCTGTGACACCGTGAGGACTGGGGGATGCTCCTGGGACACCCGACAGATGTTTTTC. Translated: CACDTVRTGGCSWDTRQMFF.

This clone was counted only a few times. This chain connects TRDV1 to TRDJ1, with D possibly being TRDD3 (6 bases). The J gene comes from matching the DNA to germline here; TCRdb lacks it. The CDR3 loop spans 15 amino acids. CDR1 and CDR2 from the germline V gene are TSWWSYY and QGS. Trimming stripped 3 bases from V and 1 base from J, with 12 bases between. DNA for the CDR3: TGTGCTCTTGGGGAGTGCGGGGATGCCACCGATAAACTCATCTTT. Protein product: CALGECGDATDKLIF.

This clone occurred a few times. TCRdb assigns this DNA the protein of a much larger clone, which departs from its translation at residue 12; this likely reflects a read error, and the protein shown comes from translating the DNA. The CDR3 sequence is CAYSGVGYWGIPARDKLIF. The CDR3 nucleotides are TGTGCTTATAGCGGGGTCGGCTACTGGGGGATACCCGCAAGGGATAAACTCATCTTT. The gene calls are TRAV38-2/DV8 and TRDJ1; 12 nucleotides align to TRDD3. The J gene, left out of TCRdb, was set here by checking the DNA against germline. Germline V gene lookup returns CDR1 TSESDYY and CDR2 QEAYKQQN. There are 19 residues in the CDR3. With V trimmed by 5 bases and J by 5 bases, 19 bases remained unmatched.

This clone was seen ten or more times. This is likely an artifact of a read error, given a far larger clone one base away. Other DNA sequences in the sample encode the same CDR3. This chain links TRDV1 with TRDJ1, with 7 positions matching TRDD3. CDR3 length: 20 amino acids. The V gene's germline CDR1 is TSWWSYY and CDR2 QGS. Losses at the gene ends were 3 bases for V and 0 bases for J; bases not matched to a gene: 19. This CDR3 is CALGDRRAGGYELYTDKLIF. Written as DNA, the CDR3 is TGTGCTCTTGGGGACCGGAGAGCTGGGGGGTACGAGTTGTACACCGATAAACTCATCTTT.

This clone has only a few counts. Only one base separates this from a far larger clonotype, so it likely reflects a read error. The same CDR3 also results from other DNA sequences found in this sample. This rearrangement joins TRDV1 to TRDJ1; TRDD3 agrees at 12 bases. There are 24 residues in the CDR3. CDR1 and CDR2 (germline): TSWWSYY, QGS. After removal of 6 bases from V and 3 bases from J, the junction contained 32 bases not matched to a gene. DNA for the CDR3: TGTGCTCTTGGAGATCGGGCGCCTCCCTTGTACTGGGGGATACAAAACTTAGCAGCCGATAAACTCATCTTT. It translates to CALGDRAPPLYWGIQNLAADKLIF.

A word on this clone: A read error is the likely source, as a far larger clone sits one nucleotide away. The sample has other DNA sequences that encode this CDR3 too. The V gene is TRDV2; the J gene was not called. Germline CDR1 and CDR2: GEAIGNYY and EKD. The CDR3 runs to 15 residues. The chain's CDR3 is CACDQIPWDTRQMFF. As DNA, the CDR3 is TGTGCCTGTGATCAGATACCCTGGGACACCCGACAAATGTTTTTC.

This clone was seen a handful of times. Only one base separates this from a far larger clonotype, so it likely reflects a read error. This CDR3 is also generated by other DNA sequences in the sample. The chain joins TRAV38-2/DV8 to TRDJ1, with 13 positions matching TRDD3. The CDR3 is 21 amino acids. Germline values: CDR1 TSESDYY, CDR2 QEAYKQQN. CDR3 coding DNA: TGTGCTTATAGGAGCGGCCAGATCCTACCGTACCTAACTGGGGGATACGATAAACTTATCTTT. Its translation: CAYRSGQILPYLTGGYDKLIF.

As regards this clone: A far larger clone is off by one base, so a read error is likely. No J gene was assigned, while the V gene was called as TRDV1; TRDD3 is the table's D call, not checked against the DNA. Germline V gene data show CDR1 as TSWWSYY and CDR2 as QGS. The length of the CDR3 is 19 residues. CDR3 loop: CALGGSPLGDIFRTAQLFF. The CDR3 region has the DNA TGTGCTCTTGGGGGAAGTCCACTGGGGGATATCTTTCGGACAGCACAACTCTTCTTC.

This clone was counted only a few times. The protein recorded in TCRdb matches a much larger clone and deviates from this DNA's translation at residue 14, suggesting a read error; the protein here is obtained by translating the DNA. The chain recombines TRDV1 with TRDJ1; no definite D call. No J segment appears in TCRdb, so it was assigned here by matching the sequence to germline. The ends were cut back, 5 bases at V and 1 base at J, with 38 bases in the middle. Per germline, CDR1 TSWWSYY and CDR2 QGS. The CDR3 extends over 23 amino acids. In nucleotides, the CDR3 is TGTGCTCTTGGGAAGAACATATTTTTGGGTCCGTCTTACCGGGGCATTACCACCGATAAACTCATCTTT. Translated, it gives CALGKNIFLGPSYRGITTDKLIF.

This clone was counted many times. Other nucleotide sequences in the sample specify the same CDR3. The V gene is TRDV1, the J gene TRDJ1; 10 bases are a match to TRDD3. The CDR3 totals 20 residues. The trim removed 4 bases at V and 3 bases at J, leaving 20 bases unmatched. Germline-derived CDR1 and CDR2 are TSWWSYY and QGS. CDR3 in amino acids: CALGGAHGLGDTRGADKLIF. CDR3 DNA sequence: TGTGCTCTTGGGGGAGCCCATGGGTTGGGGGATACAAGAGGTGCCGATAAACTCATCTTT.

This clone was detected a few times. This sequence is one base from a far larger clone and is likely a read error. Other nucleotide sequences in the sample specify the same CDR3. In DNA, the CDR3 is TGCGCTCTTGGGGAACTACGTTCCTACTGGGGTGGGGGATTAGGTACCGATAAACTCATCTTT. It translates to CALGELRSYWGGGLGTDKLIF. The chain combines TRDV1 with TRDJ1, with a possible D match to TRDD3 (8 bases). TCRdb does not report a J gene; here it was assigned by matching the DNA to germline references. This CDR3 has 21 amino acids. Germline assignment: CDR1 TSWWSYY and CDR2 QGS.

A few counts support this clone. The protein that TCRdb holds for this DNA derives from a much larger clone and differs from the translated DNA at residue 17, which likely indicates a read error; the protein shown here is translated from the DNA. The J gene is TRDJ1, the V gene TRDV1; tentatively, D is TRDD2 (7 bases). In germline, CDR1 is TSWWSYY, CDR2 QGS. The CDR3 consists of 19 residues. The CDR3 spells CALGDDYTWGFLPTDKPIF. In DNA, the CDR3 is TGTGCTCTTGGGGATGACTATACGTGGGGGTTCCTACCCACCGATAAACCCATCTTT.

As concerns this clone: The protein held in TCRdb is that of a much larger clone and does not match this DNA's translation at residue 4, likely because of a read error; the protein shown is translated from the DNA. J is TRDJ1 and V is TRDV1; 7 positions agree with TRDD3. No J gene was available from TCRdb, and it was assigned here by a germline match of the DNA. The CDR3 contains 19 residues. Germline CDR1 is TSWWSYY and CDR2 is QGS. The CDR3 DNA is TGTGCTCTTGAGGAACTACCCTTGTGGGGGACTTTGTACACCGATAAACTCATCTTT. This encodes CALEELPLWGTLYTDKLIF.

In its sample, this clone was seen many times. The CDR3 loop is CALGEAGGLFVAQLFF. CDR3 in DNA: TGTGCTCTTGGGGAAGCCGGGGGATTGTTTGTAGCACAACTCTTCTTT. This chain joins TRDV1 and TRDJ2; the match to TRDD3 covers 7 bases. The CDR3 is 16 residues long. The germline gives CDR1 TSWWSYY, CDR2 QGS. V shed 2 bases, J shed 7 bases, and the junction held 10 bases outside the gene matches.

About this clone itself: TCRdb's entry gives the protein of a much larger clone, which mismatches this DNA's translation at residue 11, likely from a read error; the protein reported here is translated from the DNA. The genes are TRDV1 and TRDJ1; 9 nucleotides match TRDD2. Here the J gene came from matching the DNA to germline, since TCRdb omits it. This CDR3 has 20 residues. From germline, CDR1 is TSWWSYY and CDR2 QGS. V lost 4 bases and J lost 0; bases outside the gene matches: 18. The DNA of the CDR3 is TGTGCTCTTGGGGTATCCTTCCTACCGTACAGGGGGGAGTACACCGATAAACTCATCTTT. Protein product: CALGVSFLPYRGEYTDKLIF.

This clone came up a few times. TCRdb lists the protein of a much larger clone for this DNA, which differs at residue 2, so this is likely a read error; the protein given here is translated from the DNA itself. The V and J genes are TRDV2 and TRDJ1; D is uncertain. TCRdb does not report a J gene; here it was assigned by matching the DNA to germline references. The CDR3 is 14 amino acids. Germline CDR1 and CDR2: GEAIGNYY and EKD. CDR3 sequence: CSCDTLMGESKLIF. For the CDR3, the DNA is TGTTCCTGTGACACCTTAATGGGAGAATCTAAACTCATCTTT.

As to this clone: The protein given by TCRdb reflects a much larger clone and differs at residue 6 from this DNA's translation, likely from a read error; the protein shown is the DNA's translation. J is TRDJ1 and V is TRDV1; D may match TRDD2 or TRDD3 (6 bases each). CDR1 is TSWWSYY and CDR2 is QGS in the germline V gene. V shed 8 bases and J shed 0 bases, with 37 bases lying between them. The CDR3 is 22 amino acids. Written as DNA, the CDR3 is TGTGCTCTTTACTTCCTGGGGTTCTTTCGGGCGGGATTCTCTCACTACACCGATAAACTCATCTTT. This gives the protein CALYFLGFFRAGFSHYTDKLIF.

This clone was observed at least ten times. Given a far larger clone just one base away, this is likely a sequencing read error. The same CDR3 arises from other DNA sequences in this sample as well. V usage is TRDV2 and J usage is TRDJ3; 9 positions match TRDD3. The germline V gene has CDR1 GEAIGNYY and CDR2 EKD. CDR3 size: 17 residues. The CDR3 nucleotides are TGCGCCTGTGACACGGTGGGGGATAGCCGGGACACCCGACAGATGTTTTTC. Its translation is CACDTVGDSRDTRQMFF.